This T cell receptor beta chain originates from a study of CD8 T cells in Susac syndrome. Whole-study context: Within the sequenced group of Susac syndrome patients, five or six showed active disease and fewer than 10 were in remission.

CDR3 size: 16 residues. Germline-derived CDR1 and CDR2 are DFQATT and SNEGSKA (reference sequence). Trimming cost V 1 base and J 0 bases; bases outside gene matches: 5. The RNA, roughly 0.45 to 1 ug, was put through reverse transcription using random hexamers. Multiplex immunoSEQ PCR targeted 54 Vbeta and 13 Jbeta TCR beta segments. MiXCR, run by TCRdb on the immunoSEQ multiplex PCR reads, gives a single entry per CDR3 protein. This sample has about 170,000 distinct CDR3 sequences, with roughly 95% found just once. Sequencing was performed on CD4+ T cells from PBMCs. The origin of this receptor is a human donor with Susac syndrome. The rearrangement joins TRBV20-1 to TRBJ2-7, with 11 bases fitting TRBD2. DNA of the CDR3: TGCAGTGCTAGAGGGGGACTAGCGGTGAGCTCCTACGAGCAGTACTTC. Its protein is CSARGGLAVSSYEQYF.